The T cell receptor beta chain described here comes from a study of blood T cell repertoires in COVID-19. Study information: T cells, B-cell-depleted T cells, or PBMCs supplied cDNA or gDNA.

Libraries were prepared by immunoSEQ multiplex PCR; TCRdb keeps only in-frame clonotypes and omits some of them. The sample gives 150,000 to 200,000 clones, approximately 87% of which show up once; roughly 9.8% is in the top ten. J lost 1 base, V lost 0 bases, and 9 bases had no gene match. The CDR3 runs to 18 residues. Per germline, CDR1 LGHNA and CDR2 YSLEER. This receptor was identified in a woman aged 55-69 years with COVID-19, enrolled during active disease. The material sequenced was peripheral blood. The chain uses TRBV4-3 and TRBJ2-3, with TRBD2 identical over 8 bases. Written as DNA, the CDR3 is TGCGCCAGCAGCCAAGATAGTTGGGCTAGCGGGCGCACAGATACGCAGTATTTT. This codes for CASSQDSWASGRTDTQYF.